The rows below give T cell receptor beta chains drawn from one sample of a study of blood T cell repertoires in COVID-19. The table came from immunoSEQ multiplex PCR; TCRdb's copy has only in-frame clones and leaves some out. The sample records 150,000 to 200,000 clones, 70% to 90% being singletons. The specimen sequenced was peripheral blood. These receptors were taken from an elderly woman in a cohort sampled during active or convalescent COVID-19. Both conserved end residues are part of each CDR3. Fields, in order: D gene, clone size, V gene, J gene, CDR3 DNA, CDR3 protein. A D gene is named only where the DNA matches it firmly. Part of the rows lack a size; the others show once, few, many or a class for expanded clones.

d_gene: TRBD1
abundance: NA
v_gene: TRBV13
j_gene: TRBJ1-3
CDR3nt: TGTGCCAGCAGCCCTGACAGGGGAATGGCTGGAAACACCATATATTTT
CDR3aa: CASSPDRGMAGNTIYF

d_gene: NA
abundance: NA
v_gene: TRBV18
j_gene: TRBJ1-6
CDR3nt: TGTGCCAGCTCACTTACCCGGGAGAATAATTCACCCCTCCACTTT
CDR3aa: CASSLTRENNSPLHF

d_gene: TRBD2
abundance: NA
v_gene: TRBV5-1
j_gene: TRBJ2-2
CDR3nt: TGCGCCAGCAGCTTGGGCCGGGAGGCCGTCACCGGGGAGCTGTTTTTT
CDR3aa: CASSLGREAVTGELFF

d_gene: NA
abundance: NA
v_gene: TRBV5-1
j_gene: TRBJ1-1
CDR3nt: TGCGCCAGCAGCTTGGTGGGGGGGCGCGGGGACACTGAAGCTTTCTTT
CDR3aa: CASSLVGGRGDTEAFF

d_gene: NA
abundance: NA
v_gene: TRBV4-1
j_gene: TRBJ2-5
CDR3nt: TGCGCCAGCAGCCCCGGGACTTACCAAGAGACCCAGTACTTC
CDR3aa: CASSPGTYQETQYF

d_gene: NA
abundance: NA
v_gene: TRBV5-4
j_gene: TRBJ2-1
CDR3nt: TGTGCCAGCAGCTTGGCGCTAGTCGACAATGAGCAGTTCTTC
CDR3aa: CASSLALVDNEQFF

d_gene: TRBD1
abundance: NA
v_gene: TRBV5-1
j_gene: TRBJ1-6
CDR3nt: TGCGCCAGCGGGACAGCTGCTCATAATTCACCCCTCCACTTT
CDR3aa: CASGTAAHNSPLHF

d_gene: NA
abundance: NA
v_gene: TRBV7-9
j_gene: TRBJ1-6
CDR3nt: TGTGCCAGCAGCAGAACAGGGAAATCACCCCTCCACTTT
CDR3aa: CASSRTGKSPLHF

d_gene: TRBD1
abundance: NA
v_gene: TRBV2
j_gene: TRBJ1-1
CDR3nt: TGTGCCAGCAGCTCCAAGACAGGGGGTAATGGTGAAGCTTTCTTT
CDR3aa: CASSSKTGGNGEAFF

d_gene: NA
abundance: NA
v_gene: TRBV11-2
j_gene: TRBJ2-3
CDR3nt: TGTGCCAGCAGCTTAGTTTCTAGCTGGTTAACAGATACGCAGTATTTT
CDR3aa: CASSLVSSWLTDTQYF

d_gene: NA
abundance: NA
v_gene: TRBV5-4
j_gene: TRBJ2-7
CDR3nt: TGTGCCAGCAGCTTGGATTATTACGAGCAGTACTTC
CDR3aa: CASSLDYYEQYF

d_gene: TRBD1
abundance: once
v_gene: TRBV15
j_gene: TRBJ2-1
CDR3nt: TGTGCCACCAGCAGAGGAGGGACAGGCAATGAGCAGTTCTTC
CDR3aa: CATSRGGTGNEQFF

d_gene: NA
abundance: NA
v_gene: TRBV7-2
j_gene: TRBJ1-3
CDR3nt: TGTGCCAGCAGCTTATTTGGGTGGAGCTCTGGAAACACCATATATTTT
CDR3aa: CASSLFGWSSGNTIYF

d_gene: NA
abundance: once
v_gene: TRBV7-9
j_gene: TRBJ2-1
CDR3nt: TGTGCCAGCAGTCCATCTACGAGTAGCGATGAGCAGTTCTTC
CDR3aa: CASSPSTSSDEQFF

d_gene: NA
abundance: NA
v_gene: TRBV5-4
j_gene: TRBJ1-4
CDR3nt: TGTGCCAGCAGCGACCTTCGGGACAAGGGCGAAAAACTGTTTTTT
CDR3aa: CASSDLRDKGEKLFF

d_gene: NA
abundance: NA
v_gene: TRBV10-1
j_gene: TRBJ2-1
CDR3nt: TGCGCCAGCAGTGGGGACATGTTTTCCTACAATGAGCAGTTCTTC
CDR3aa: CASSGDMFSYNEQFF

d_gene: TRBD1
abundance: few
v_gene: TRBV3-1/TRBV3-2
j_gene: TRBJ1-1
CDR3nt: TGTGCCAGCAGCTCGACAGGGACGAACACTGAAGCTTTCTTT
CDR3aa: CASSSTGTNTEAFF

d_gene: NA
abundance: once
v_gene: TRBV5-1
j_gene: TRBJ1-1
CDR3nt: TGCGCCAGCAGCTCAACAGCGAACACTGAAGCTTTCTTT
CDR3aa: CASSSTANTEAFF

d_gene: NA
abundance: NA
v_gene: TRBV4-3
j_gene: TRBJ1-6
CDR3nt: TGCGCCAGCAGCCAAGATTCTCAGAGGTTTTCACCCCTCCACTTT
CDR3aa: CASSQDSQRFSPLHF

d_gene: NA
abundance: NA
v_gene: TRBV3-1/TRBV3-2
j_gene: TRBJ2-2
CDR3nt: TGTGCCAGCAGCCAGTCAGCGACCGGGGAGCTGTTTTTT
CDR3aa: CASSQSATGELFF

d_gene: TRBD1
abundance: NA
v_gene: TRBV30
j_gene: TRBJ1-2
CDR3nt: TGTGCCTGGAGCTACACAGGGGGGCTCGCCTATGGCTACACCTTC
CDR3aa: CAWSYTGGLAYGYTF

d_gene: TRBD2
abundance: few
v_gene: TRBV5-1
j_gene: TRBJ2-7
CDR3nt: TGCGCCAGCAGCTCGGGGGGGCCGATACCCGAGCAGTACTTC
CDR3aa: CASSSGGPIPEQYF

d_gene: TRBD1
abundance: once
v_gene: TRBV7-2
j_gene: TRBJ1-1
CDR3nt: TGTGCCAGCAGCTTCGTACCGGGACAGGGGACTGAAGCTTTCTTT
CDR3aa: CASSFVPGQGTEAFF

d_gene: TRBD1
abundance: NA
v_gene: TRBV5-4
j_gene: TRBJ1-3
CDR3nt: TGTGCCAGCAGCTTGGGACAGGGGGCGGGAAACACCATATATTTT
CDR3aa: CASSLGQGAGNTIYF

d_gene: TRBD1
abundance: NA
v_gene: TRBV6-2/TRBV6-3
j_gene: TRBJ1-2
CDR3nt: TGTGCCAGCAGTTACTCGGCAGGGGGAGGCTACACCTTC
CDR3aa: CASSYSAGGGYTF